This TCR beta chain emerged from a study of cytomegalovirus exposure and HLA in healthy donors. Whole-study results and caveats: Three chains tied to CMV proved CMV antigen-specific in vitro.

The PCR made use of 60 Vbeta and 13 Jbeta primers. Sequencing used immunoSEQ multiplex PCR; TCRdb keeps in-frame clones, though not all of them. The sample lists about 82,000 clones, roughly 9.1% occurring once. Healthy bone marrow donors supplied every sample. This clone was counted a few times. Its antigen is undetermined. There are 13 residues in the CDR3. The germline gives CDR1 KGHSY, CDR2 FQNENV. Trimming left V 3 bases short and J 8 bases short, with 10 bases between. The genes are TRBV16 and TRBJ1-4, with D possibly TRBD1 on 5 matching bases. The receptor's source is a man aged 60 to 69 in good health and CMV-seropositive. Sequenced sample: PBMCs. The CDR3 nucleotides read TGTGCCAGCAGCCAGGGGACTCTCGAAAAACTGTTTTTT. The encoded protein is CASSQGTLEKLFF.